This TCR beta chain was captured by sequencing in a study of regulatory T cells in long-lasting Graves disease. About the research overall: With positive TSH receptor antibodies and over 5 years of antithyroid drugs, Graves' disease was considered persistent.

V lost 4 bases to trimming and J lost 4 bases; unmatched junction nucleotides: 2. Germline loops: CDR1 MDHEN, CDR2 SYDVKM. The CDR3 extends over 14 amino acids. Study-level points and caveats: Persistent disease favored TRBV28, TRBJ1-2 and TRBJ2-5.

This clonotype was counted ten times or more. Antigen: not known. Described time point: persistent/refractory GD, antithyroid drugs over 5 years with positive TRAb. TCR sequences were obtained from RNA taken from PBMCs. Diagnosis followed American Thyroid Association guidelines for Graves' disease. Both iRepertoire HTBI primers and Arm-PCR of CDR3 regions were used to build the TCR beta libraries. Original processing notes: Identified across the samples were around 62 TRBV segments and over 11 TRBJ segments. TCRdb called the multiplex PCR reads again in MiXCR, with one record for every CDR3 protein. The V and J calls and clone size are TCRdb's, not the authors'. The sample contains about 450,000 distinct CDR3 sequences, 23% of which appear only once.

The sample in question was peripheral blood mononuclear cells (PBMCs), obtained when the disease was refractory, from a patient treated with antithyroid drugs. The rearrangement joins TRBV28 to TRBJ1-5; 9 bases agree with TRBD1. The receptor was derived from a female donor with Graves disease. CDR3 nucleotide sequence: TGTGCCAGCAGTTCCGGACAGGGGAATCAGCCCCAGCATTTT. It is translated as CASSSGQGNQPQHF.